This T cell receptor (beta chain) was obtained from a study of blood T cells in healthy people across ages. A sample-barcoded 5' primer and a J-beta primer mix were used in a second PCR of roughly 6 to 11 cycles. TCRdb used MiXCR to reprocess the 5' RACE reads, holding one entry per CDR3 protein. This sample carries about 680,000 distinct CDR3 sequences, about half of them seen once, and the ten largest clones take 30% to 40%. The ends were cut back, 0 bases at V and 7 bases at J, with 16 bases in the middle. Per germline, CDR1 SGHRS and CDR2 YFSETQ. The length of the CDR3 is 15 residues. The chain is built from TRBV5-1 and TRBJ1-2; perhaps TRBD1 as D (5 bases). The receptor comes from a woman aged 60-75 years in good health. The sequenced material came from blood. In DNA, the CDR3 is TGCGCCAGCAGCTTGGGCTCCACAGGTTTCGGTGGCTACACCTTC. Its protein product is CASSLGSTGFGGYTF.